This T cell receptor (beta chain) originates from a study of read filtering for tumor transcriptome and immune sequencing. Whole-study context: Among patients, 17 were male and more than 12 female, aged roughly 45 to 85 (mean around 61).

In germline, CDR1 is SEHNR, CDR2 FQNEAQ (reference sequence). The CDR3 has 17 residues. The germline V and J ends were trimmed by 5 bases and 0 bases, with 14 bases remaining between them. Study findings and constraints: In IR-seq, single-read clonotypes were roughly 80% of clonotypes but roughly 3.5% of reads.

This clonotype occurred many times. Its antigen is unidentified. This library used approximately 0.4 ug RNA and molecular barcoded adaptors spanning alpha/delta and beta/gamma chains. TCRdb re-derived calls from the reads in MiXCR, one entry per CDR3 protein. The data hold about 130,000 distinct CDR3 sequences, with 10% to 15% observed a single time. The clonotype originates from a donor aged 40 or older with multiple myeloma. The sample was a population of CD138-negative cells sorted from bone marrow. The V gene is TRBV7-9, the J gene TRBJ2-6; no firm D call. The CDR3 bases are TGTGCCAGCAGCCCGGTCGGTACAGTCTCTGGGGCCAACGTCCTGACTTTC. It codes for CASSPVGTVSGANVLTF.